Presented here are 29 T cell receptor beta chains from one specimen sequenced in a study of CD8 T cells in ankylosing spondylitis. TCRdb re-called the 5' RACE reads with MiXCR, one entry per CDR3 protein. The sample consists of some 23,000 distinct CDR3 sequences, 2.5% of them appearing once. The sample comprised blood, either unsorted or a sorted T cell fraction (not recorded which). The receptors were gathered from a female donor with ankylosing spondylitis or in good health (not recorded which).

At least ten counts were recorded for this clonotype. This chain connects TRBV9 to TRBJ2-1; TRBD1 might be the D (5 bases). Between the trimmed V and J ends, which lost 3 bases and 6 bases, there was a span of 10 bases. The CDR3 extends over 13 amino acids. Germline V lookup: CDR1 SGDLS, CDR2 YYNGEE. The CDR3 reads CASSGRTTNEQFF. CDR3 coding DNA: TGTGCCAGCAGCGGGCGGACAACCAATGAGCAGTTCTTC.

This clonotype was seen many times. V gene TRBV9 combines with J gene TRBJ1-2, with TRBD1 matching 7 bases. The CDR3 is 15 amino acids. V was pared by 3 bases and J by 3 bases, with 8 bases of the junction left unmatched. Germline V gene lookup returns CDR1 SGDLS and CDR2 YYNGEE. The CDR3 nucleotides read TGTGCCAGCAGCGCCCTAGGGGGCGCGGACTATGGCTACACCTTC. This codes for CASSALGGADYGYTF.

This clonotype has a count of ten or more. The chain carries TRBV9 and TRBJ2-3; 10 bases align to TRBD2. The CDR3 is made up of 13 amino acids. V shed 3 bases, J shed 8 bases, and the junction held 3 bases outside the gene matches. Germline values: CDR1 SGDLS, CDR2 YYNGEE. CDR3 in DNA: TGTGCCAGCAGCGATACTAGCGGGGCTACGCAGTATTTT. Translation: CASSDTSGATQYF. Combining the CDR3 with reference TRBV9 and TRBJ2-3 gives the whole variable domain DSGVTQTPKHLITATGQRVTLRCSPRSGDLSVYWYQQSLDQGLQFLIQYYNGEERAKGNILERFSAQQFPDLHSELNLSSLELGDSALYFCASSDTSGATQYFGPGTRLTVL.

This clonotype was observed at least ten times. CDR3 bases: TGTGCCAGCAGCGTAGAGGGTAGGGGGACCCGGGTCACTGAGCAGTTCTTC. Translation gives CASSVEGRGTRVTEQFF. The V and J genes are TRBV9 and TRBJ2-1; D might be TRBD1 (6 bases). Trimming removed 0 bases from V and 9 bases from J, with 22 bases in between. This CDR3 is built from 17 residues. Germline lookup yields CDR1 SGDLS and CDR2 YYNGEE.

This clonotype was counted many times. The chain combines TRBV9 with TRBJ2-2; tentative D call: TRBD2 (5 bases). The germline V gene encodes CDR1 SGDLS and CDR2 YYNGEE. The CDR3 totals 15 residues. Deletions cut 1 base from V and 4 bases from J, with 11 bases between. The CDR3 nucleotides are TGTGCCAGCAGCGTACGGACTTCACTCACCGGGGAGCTGTTTTTT. Amino acids: CASSVRTSLTGELFF.

There are many counts of this clonotype. This chain uses TRBV9 with TRBJ2-2, with TRBD1 identical over 7 bases. Trimming took 4 bases from V and 5 from J; bases not matched to a gene: 8. Germline CDR1 is SGDLS and CDR2 is YYNGEE. The length of the CDR3 is 15 residues. CDR3 sequence: CASSPWDRGTGELFF. The CDR3 bases are TGTGCCAGCAGCCCATGGGACAGAGGAACCGGGGAGCTGTTTTTT.

This clonotype was counted many times. CDR3: CASSVGRPGTSGVSTDTQYF. The CDR3 nucleotides are TGTGCCAGCAGCGTAGGACGCCCCGGGACTAGCGGGGTTAGCACAGATACGCAGTATTTT. This sequence joins TRBV9 and TRBJ2-3; 13 bases are a match to TRBD2. The V segment lost 0 bases and the J segment 0 bases; nucleotides outside the gene matches: 10. Germline CDR1 and CDR2: SGDLS and YYNGEE. This CDR3 is built from 20 residues.

This clonotype showed up many times. CDR3 loop: CASSEWTGEGTQYF. The CDR3 DNA is TGTGCCAGCAGCGAGTGGACAGGGGAAGGGACCCAGTACTTC. V gene TRBV9 combines with J gene TRBJ2-5; 9 nucleotides match TRBD1. In germline, CDR1 is SGDLS, CDR2 YYNGEE. This CDR3 has 14 amino acids. Trimming removed 3 bases from V and 7 bases from J; junction bases left unmatched: 7.

Ten or more counts support this clonotype. The V call is TRBV9, the J call TRBJ2-1; D tentatively fits TRBD1 or TRBD2 (6 bases each). The V end was cut by 5 bases, the J end by 2 bases, with 11 bases between. CDR3 length: 14 amino acids. CDR1 and CDR2 (germline): SGDLS, YYNGEE. The CDR3 reads CASSRGGTYNEQFF. CDR3 nucleotides: TGTGCCAGCAGTCGAGGGGGGACCTACAATGAGCAGTTCTTC.

This clonotype has ten or more counts. In DNA, the CDR3 is TGTGCCAGCAGCACACAGAGGGGGATAGCGGGGTACACCGGGGAGCTGTTTTTT. It encodes CASSTQRGIAGYTGELFF. J is TRBJ2-2 and V is TRBV9; TRBD2 aligns across 8 bases. Trimming cost V 4 bases and J 3 bases; bases outside gene matches: 14. The CDR3 loop spans 18 amino acids. Germline values: CDR1 SGDLS, CDR2 YYNGEE.

Many counts were recorded for this clonotype. The V call is TRBV9, the J call TRBJ1-3, with 9 bases lining up with TRBD1. In germline, CDR1 is SGDLS, CDR2 YYNGEE. CDR3 length equals 18 residues. The junction had 7 bases not matched to a gene; V was cut back by 0 bases and J by 0 bases. CDR3: CASSVGGTGLSSGNTIYF. The CDR3 nucleotides read TGTGCCAGCAGCGTAGGGGGGACAGGGTTGAGCTCTGGAAACACCATATATTTT.

At least ten counts were recorded for this clonotype. V usage is TRBV9 and J usage is TRBJ2-2; tentatively, D is TRBD1 (6 bases). The CDR3 is made up of 15 amino acids. The germline V gene encodes CDR1 SGDLS and CDR2 YYNGEE. The V end lost 3 bases, the J end lost 8 bases, and 17 bases lay between the germline ends. The CDR3: CASSASGQPGGELFF. CDR3 DNA: TGTGCCAGCAGCGCCAGCGGACAGCCTGGGGGGGAGCTGTTTTTT.

There are many counts of this clonotype. The chain carries TRBV9 and TRBJ1-4; 11 bases align to TRBD1. J gave up 7 bases and V 3 bases, and 5 bases lay outside the gene matches. The CDR3 has 15 residues. Germline-derived CDR1 and CDR2 are SGDLS and YYNGEE. CDR3: CASSGKGQGGEKLFF. In nucleotides, the CDR3 is TGTGCCAGCAGCGGAAAGGGACAGGGGGGTGAAAAACTGTTTTTT.

By its share, this clonotype is medium-sized. The CDR3 spells CASSVRDMETQYF. CDR3 coding DNA: TGTGCCAGCAGCGTCCGGGACATGGAGACCCAGTACTTC. The chain joins TRBV9 to TRBJ2-5; D possibly corresponds to TRBD1 (6 bases). This CDR3 comprises 13 residues. V was clipped by 2 bases and J by 5 bases, with 10 bases between them. Germline V lookup: CDR1 SGDLS, CDR2 YYNGEE. The variable domain in full, with the rest retrieved from reference TRBV9 and TRBJ2-5, is DSGVTQTPKHLITATGQRVTLRCSPRSGDLSVYWYQQSLDQGLQFLIQYYNGEERAKGNILERFSAQQFPDLHSELNLSSLELGDSALYFCASSVRDMETQYFGPGTRLLVL.

This clonotype was found many times. The chain combines TRBV9 with TRBJ2-7; 11 positions match TRBD1. CDR1 and CDR2 from the germline V gene are SGDLS and YYNGEE. The CDR3 contains 14 residues. The V and J ends lost 2 bases and 7 bases, in that order; junction bases with no gene match: 5. The CDR3 bases are TGTGCCAGCAGCGTCGGACAGGGGGCTGGTGAGCAGTACTTC. This gives the protein CASSVGQGAGEQYF. Complete variable domain (other parts from reference TRBV9 and TRBJ2-7): DSGVTQTPKHLITATGQRVTLRCSPRSGDLSVYWYQQSLDQGLQFLIQYYNGEERAKGNILERFSAQQFPDLHSELNLSSLELGDSALYFCASSVGQGAGEQYFGPGTRLTVT.

This clonotype was recorded many times. The chain carries TRBV9 and TRBJ2-2; TRBD2 aligns across 10 bases. CDR3 length: 16 amino acids. V trimming: 1 base; J trimming: 4 bases; junction bases outside the gene matches: 4. Germline V gene sequence: CDR1 SGDLS, CDR2 YYNGEE. Here the CDR3 reads CASSVTSGRGTGELFF. Written as DNA, the CDR3 is TGTGCCAGCAGCGTAACGAGCGGGAGGGGCACCGGGGAGCTGTTTTTT.

Details on this clonotype: Since a much larger clone is just one base distant, this may be a read error. The chain has TRBV9 and TRBJ2-3; perhaps TRBD1 as D (6 bases). V was trimmed by 1 base and J by 4 bases, leaving 19 bases between them. CDR1 is SGDLS, CDR2 YYNGEE, per germline. This CDR3 contains 17 residues. The CDR3 spells CASSVFPPGHGADTQYF. In DNA, the CDR3 is TGTGCCAGCAGCGTATTTCCCCCGGGACATGGGGCAGATACGCAGTATTTT.

This clonotype was counted ten times or more. The V gene is TRBV9, the J gene TRBJ1-4; weak D call: TRBD1 (6 bases). The germline V and J ends were trimmed by 4 bases and 3 bases, with 13 bases remaining between them. The germline gives CDR1 SGDLS, CDR2 YYNGEE. CDR3 length: 15 residues. CDR3 sequence: CASSIQGSPNEKLFF. CDR3 nucleotide sequence: TGTGCCAGCAGCATCCAGGGGTCACCTAATGAAAAACTGTTTTTT.

The sample holds many counts of this clonotype. CDR3 sequence (DNA): TGTGCCAGCAGCGGGACAGGGGGCCCCCAAGAGACCCAGTACTTC. It translates to CASSGTGGPQETQYF. This chain uses TRBV9 with TRBJ2-5; 11 positions agree with TRBD1. The germline gives CDR1 SGDLS, CDR2 YYNGEE. The CDR3 totals 15 residues. Trimming took 3 bases from V and 1 from J; bases not matched to a gene: 2.

This clonotype was recorded at least ten times. This rearrangement joins TRBV9 to TRBJ2-7; 8 bases are shared with TRBD2. This CDR3 has 15 residues. Per the germline V gene, CDR1 is SGDLS and CDR2 is YYNGEE. The junction had 2 bases not matched to a gene; V was cut back by 0 bases and J by 0 bases. The CDR3 loop is CASSVEAGASYEQYF. CDR3 sequence (DNA): TGTGCCAGCAGCGTAGAAGCGGGAGCCTCCTACGAGCAGTACTTC. The full variable domain, completed using reference TRBV9 and TRBJ2-7, is DSGVTQTPKHLITATGQRVTLRCSPRSGDLSVYWYQQSLDQGLQFLIQYYNGEERAKGNILERFSAQQFPDLHSELNLSSLELGDSALYFCASSVEAGASYEQYFGPGTRLTVT.

This clonotype was detected many times. V usage is TRBV9 and J usage is TRBJ2-3; D gene ambiguous. This CDR3 is built from 13 residues. Looked up from germline, CDR1 is SGDLS and CDR2 is YYNGEE. V lost 4 bases to trimming and J lost 0 bases, with 6 bases between them. The CDR3 sequence: CASSRASTDTQYF. The CDR3 nucleotides read TGTGCCAGCAGCAGGGCTAGCACAGATACGCAGTATTTT.

Many counts were recorded for this clonotype. The chain is built from TRBV9 and TRBJ2-3; D is ambiguous. Germline V gives CDR1 SGDLS, CDR2 YYNGEE. With 0 bases removed from V and 2 bases from J, the gap between germline ends came to 10 bases. The CDR3 runs 15 residues. CDR3 sequence: CASSVAWAFTDTQYF. DNA for the CDR3: TGTGCCAGCAGCGTAGCTTGGGCATTCACAGATACGCAGTATTTT.

This clonotype appeared many times. The chain uses TRBV9 and TRBJ2-3; D may be TRBD2 (5 bases). The CDR3 sequence is 16 residues long. Germline CDR1 is SGDLS and CDR2 is YYNGEE. Trimming took off 0 bases at V and 6 bases at J, with 17 bases between the two ends. The CDR3 reads CASSVAGSVGLDTQYF. For the CDR3, the DNA is TGTGCCAGCAGCGTAGCTGGATCCGTCGGACTGGATACGCAGTATTTT.

This clonotype occurred many times. The chain couples TRBV9 to TRBJ2-1; D perhaps matches TRBD2 (7 bases). Germline values: CDR1 SGDLS, CDR2 YYNGEE. Trimming took 3 bases from V and 4 from J, leaving 14 bases between them. The CDR3 is made up of 15 amino acids. The CDR3 sequence: CASSEGGGLYNEQFF. Written as DNA, the CDR3 is TGTGCCAGCAGCGAGGGGGGGGGCCTATACAATGAGCAGTTCTTC.

Ten or more counts support this clonotype. This chain uses TRBV9 with TRBJ2-7; D gene uncertain. Looked up from germline, CDR1 is SGDLS and CDR2 is YYNGEE. CDR3 length equals 14 residues. Trimming removed 4 bases at V and 6 bases at J, with 17 bases between. The CDR3 DNA sequence: TGTGCCAGCAGCCCAGCGAGAAGGGAAAGCGAGCAGTACTTC. Its translation is CASSPARRESEQYF.

This clonotype showed up many times. The V and J genes are TRBV9 and TRBJ2-5; the match to TRBD1 covers 7 bases. The CDR3 spans 12 residues. Germline assignment: CDR1 SGDLS and CDR2 YYNGEE. With 3 bases clipped from V and 9 bases from J, the junction kept 5 bases outside the gene matches. The CDR3 DNA is TGTGCCAGCAGCGCCTCTCAGGGGGCCCAGTACTTC. Encoded protein: CASSASQGAQYF. Using reference TRBV9 and TRBJ2-5 for the parts outside the CDR3, the full variable domain is DSGVTQTPKHLITATGQRVTLRCSPRSGDLSVYWYQQSLDQGLQFLIQYYNGEERAKGNILERFSAQQFPDLHSELNLSSLELGDSALYFCASSASQGAQYFGPGTRLLVL.

Ten or more counts support this clonotype. CDR3 region: CASSVAASGDNEQFF. The CDR3 DNA sequence: TGTGCCAGCAGCGTAGCAGCTAGCGGGGACAATGAGCAGTTCTTC. The chain is built from TRBV9 and TRBJ2-1, with 9 bases lining up with TRBD2. The trim removed 0 bases at V and 5 bases at J, leaving 3 bases unmatched. Germline assignment: CDR1 SGDLS and CDR2 YYNGEE. The CDR3 has 15 residues.

This clonotype was recorded many times. An end of the junction differs from the germline gene, which may be a read error. V usage is TRBV9 and J usage is TRBJ1-1, with unresolved D. CDR3 length: 14 amino acids. From germline, CDR1 is SGDLS and CDR2 YYNGEE. This CDR3 is CASSVTPGSPEAFF. CDR3 nucleotide sequence: TGTGCCAGCAGCGTAACCCCGGGATCCCCTGAGGCTTTCTTT.

This clonotype was recorded many times. The chain carries TRBV9 and TRBJ2-1; TRBD1 agrees at 9 bases. The CDR3 spans 15 residues. Germline assignment: CDR1 SGDLS and CDR2 YYNGEE. V lost 0 bases, J lost 8 bases, and 6 bases stayed unmatched. The CDR3 nucleotides are TGTGCCAGCAGCGTAGGGGACAGGGTGTTCTATGAGCAGTTCTTC. Translating it yields CASSVGDRVFYEQFF.